Sequencing of this T cell receptor beta chain was carried out in a study of beta chain features in type 1 diabetes listed by TCRdb under 2018. The study in broad terms: Patients and healthy donors did not differ in mean age, gender distribution, total cell number or subset yield. A total of around 100 million sorted cells were examined across all samples, and RNA yield correlated strongly with the number of cells per subset. The study compared TCRB repertoires of sorted circulating CD4+ T cell subsets between recently diagnosed type 1 diabetes patients and matched healthy donors. Regulatory and stem cell-like memory subsets were obtained from only 8 patients and about 8 healthy donors, while naive and central memory subsets were obtained from all 28 donors.

The High Capacity cDNA Reverse Transcription Kit was used to reverse transcribe all of the isolated RNA, meaning that expressed TCRB transcripts were what got sequenced. Naive, central memory and regulatory T cell samples underwent deep immunoSEQ sequencing, averaging around 3.9 million total reads per sample. Sorted cells were lysed in RLT buffer and RNA was extracted with DNase-treated RNeasy Micro or Mini kits, depending on cell number. To prevent cross-contamination, each cell subset was processed individually, whereas patient and healthy donor samples were processed jointly. TCRB sequences were amplified from cDNA with the immunoSEQ multiplex PCR, producing 87-bp fragments spanning the CDR3 region. Sequencing of the amplicons was performed on the Illumina HiSeq platform. Under the source paper's analysis protocol: PCR bias was corrected computationally using synthetic template baselines, and reads within Hamming distance 2 were collapsed, with unmergeable singletons discarded. By aligning reads against IMGT, V, D and J genes, CDR3 length, and insertions or deletions at six rearrangement sites were assigned. Within each subset, clonotype counts were normalized to the number of sorted cells before true diversity and Gini coefficients were calculated with the tcR R package. The overlap coefficient, calculated on TCRB nucleotide sequences, was used to measure repertoire sharing. As a proxy for the pre-selection repertoire, out-of-frame TCRB sequences from naive cells were analyzed. Not all clones reach the TCRdb copy of this immuneACCESS table, which keeps in-frame sequences only. Checked studies attribute under half of the gap to unresolved V genes and leave the rest unexplained. That table is the source of V, J and clone size, and D and trimming were worked out from the DNA. This sample is represented by fewer than 300,000 clones; about a fifth of them were singletons. Clones ranked in the top ten supply 0.028% of the sample.

V sheds 4 bases and J sheds 3 bases, leaving 13 bases between their ends. The CDR3 has 13 amino acids, counting the end cysteine and phenylalanine. Only CDR3 DNA remains: 39 bases, in frame from the first base. Sequences SQVTM (CDR1) and ANQGSEA (CDR2) are obtained from the germline V gene. General findings and caveats noted by the study authors: Shorter templates might have been favored by PCR, but patient and control samples were amplified and corrected together, so both groups would have been affected equally by any skew. Because small numbers of individuals were included in the HLA sub-analyses, any influence of HLA type on TCRB rearrangement was left unresolved. At VDJ recombination sites, patients with type 1 diabetes made fewer insertions and deleted more nucleotides, a pattern implying thymic rearrangement abnormalities. Naive, central memory and regulatory TCRB repertoires appeared more similar among patients than among healthy donors. Sequencing cDNA rather than genomic DNA could over-represent highly expressing activated cells, although activation and CD3 levels did not differ between groups. Type 1 diabetes patients showed a moderate but significant shortening of TCRB CDR3 length in all four CD4+ subsets.

In the case of this clone: The target of this receptor is not known. Per-base quality was not reported, and no clone a single base away is much larger than it.

From each donor, a single peripheral blood sample of about 116 mL on average was drawn into heparinised tubes. A BD FACSAria II was used to sort naive, central memory, regulatory and stem cell-like memory CD4+ T cells with a panel that included CD45RO, CCR7, CD25, CD127, CD95 and CD27. A purity above 98% was achieved for all sorted populations. Right away, PBMCs were isolated by Lymphoprep density gradient centrifugation and were stained directly, with no culture step. To minimize batch effects, samples were stained and sorted in pairs, one healthy donor with one patient per experiment. This TCR derives from a woman in her 40s with type 1 diabetes. The sample consisted of naive CD4+ T cells from blood. This specimen's cell subset or site label, per the study, means: true naive CD4+ T cells. The chain employs TRBV29-1 and TRBJ2-7, and the D gene may be TRBD2, 5 bases matching. The DNA is as follows: TGCAGCGTTGGGAGAGGGAAAGGCTACGAGCAGTACTTC. Translated, it reads CSVGRGKGYEQYF.